This T cell receptor (beta chain) was recovered during a study of T cell changes during pregnancy in multiple sclerosis. Libraries were prepared by immunoSEQ multiplex PCR; TCRdb keeps only in-frame clonotypes and omits some of them. The sample lists 40,000 to 60,000 clones; roughly 94% were seen once. Trimming took 4 bases from V and 0 from J, leaving 9 bases between them. CDR3 length equals 14 residues. CDR1 is SNHLY, CDR2 FYNNEI, per germline. The receptor was isolated from a female donor with multiple sclerosis, enrolled in a pregnancy study. V and J are TRBV2 and TRBJ1-1; D not certain. The sample in question was CD4+ T cells from peripheral blood mononuclear cells, obtained in the first trimester of pregnancy. The CDR3 sequence: CASSVLAVNTEAFF. The CDR3, as DNA: TGTGCCAGCAGTGTCCTCGCAGTGAACACTGAAGCTTTCTTT.